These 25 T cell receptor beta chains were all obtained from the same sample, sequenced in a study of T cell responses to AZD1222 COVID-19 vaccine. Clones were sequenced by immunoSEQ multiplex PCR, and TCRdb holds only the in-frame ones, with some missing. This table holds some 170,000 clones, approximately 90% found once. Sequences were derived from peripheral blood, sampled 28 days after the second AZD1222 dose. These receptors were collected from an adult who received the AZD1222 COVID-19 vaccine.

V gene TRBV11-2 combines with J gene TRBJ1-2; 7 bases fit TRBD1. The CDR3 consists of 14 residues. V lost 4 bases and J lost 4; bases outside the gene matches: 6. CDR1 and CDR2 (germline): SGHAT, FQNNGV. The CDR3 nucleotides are TGTGCCAGCAGCTCACCGGGACAGATCTATGGCTACACCTTC. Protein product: CASSSPGQIYGYTF. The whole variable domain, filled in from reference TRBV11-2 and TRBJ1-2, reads EAGVAQSPRYKIIEKRQSVAFWCNPISGHATLYWYQQILGQGPKLLIQFQNNGVVDDSQLPKDRFSAERLKGVDSTLKIQPAKLEDSAVYLCASSSPGQIYGYTFGSGTRLTVV.

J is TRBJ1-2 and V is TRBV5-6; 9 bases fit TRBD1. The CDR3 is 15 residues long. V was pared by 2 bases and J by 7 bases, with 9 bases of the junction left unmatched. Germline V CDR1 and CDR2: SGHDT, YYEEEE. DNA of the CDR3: TGTGCCAGCAGCTTAGGGGCCACAGGGGGCCGTGGCTACACCTTC. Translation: CASSLGATGGRGYTF.

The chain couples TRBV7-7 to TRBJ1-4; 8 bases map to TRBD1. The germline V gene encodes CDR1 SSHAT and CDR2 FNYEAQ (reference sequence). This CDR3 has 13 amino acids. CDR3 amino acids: CASARDRGEKLFF. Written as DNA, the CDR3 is TGTGCTAGCGCCCGAGACAGGGGTGAAAAACTGTTTTTT.

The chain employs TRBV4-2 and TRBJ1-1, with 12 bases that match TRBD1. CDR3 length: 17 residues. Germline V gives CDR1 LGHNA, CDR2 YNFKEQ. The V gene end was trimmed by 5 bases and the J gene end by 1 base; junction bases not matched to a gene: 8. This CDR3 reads CASSSPAGQGANTEAFF. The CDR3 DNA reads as TGTGCCAGCAGCTCCCCCGCGGGACAGGGGGCGAACACTGAAGCTTTCTTT.

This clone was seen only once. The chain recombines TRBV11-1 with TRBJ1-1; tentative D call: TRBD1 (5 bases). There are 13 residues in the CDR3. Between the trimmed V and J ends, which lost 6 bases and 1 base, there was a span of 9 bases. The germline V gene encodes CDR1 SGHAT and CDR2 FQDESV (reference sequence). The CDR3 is CASRLDRNTEAFF. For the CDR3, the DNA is TGTGCCAGCAGACTCGACAGGAACACTGAAGCTTTCTTT.

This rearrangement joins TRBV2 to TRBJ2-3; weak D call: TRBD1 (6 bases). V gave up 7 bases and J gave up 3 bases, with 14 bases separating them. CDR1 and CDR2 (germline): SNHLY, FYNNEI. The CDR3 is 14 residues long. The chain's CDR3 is CASTERGITDTQYF. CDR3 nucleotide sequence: TGTGCCAGCACCGAAAGGGGGATTACAGATACGCAGTATTTT.

The CDR3 is CASNYLKGGRGAEAFF. CDR3 in DNA: TGTGCCAGCAACTACCTGAAAGGGGGCCGGGGGGCTGAAGCTTTCTTT. V and J are TRBV6-6 and TRBJ1-1, with 7 bases that match TRBD1. V gave up 7 bases and J gave up 6 bases; unmatched junction bases: 17. Germline loops: CDR1 MNHNY, CDR2 SVGAGI (reference sequence). This CDR3 has 16 residues.

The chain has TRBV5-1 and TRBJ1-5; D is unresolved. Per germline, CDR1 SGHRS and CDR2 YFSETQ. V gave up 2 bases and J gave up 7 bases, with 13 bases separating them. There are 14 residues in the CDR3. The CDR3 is CASSLTSGRQPQHF. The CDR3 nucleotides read TGCGCCAGCAGCTTAACATCCGGTCGCCAGCCCCAGCATTTT.

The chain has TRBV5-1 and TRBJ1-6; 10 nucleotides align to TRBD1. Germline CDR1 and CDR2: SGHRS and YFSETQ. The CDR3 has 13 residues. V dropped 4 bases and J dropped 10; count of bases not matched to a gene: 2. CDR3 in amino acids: CASSGTGDSPLHF. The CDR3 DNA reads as TGCGCCAGCAGCGGGACAGGGGACTCACCCCTCCACTTT.

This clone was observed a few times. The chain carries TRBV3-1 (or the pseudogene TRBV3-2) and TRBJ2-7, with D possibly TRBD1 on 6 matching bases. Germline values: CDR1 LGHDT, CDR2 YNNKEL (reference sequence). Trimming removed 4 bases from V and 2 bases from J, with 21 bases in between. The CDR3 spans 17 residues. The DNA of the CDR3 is TGTGCCAGCAGCCGATCGACAGGACCTCAAGGGGCCTACGAGCAGTACTTC. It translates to CASSRSTGPQGAYEQYF.

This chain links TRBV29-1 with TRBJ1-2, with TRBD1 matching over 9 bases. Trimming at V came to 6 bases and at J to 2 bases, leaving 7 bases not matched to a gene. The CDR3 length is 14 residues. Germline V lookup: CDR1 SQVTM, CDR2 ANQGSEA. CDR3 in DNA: TGCAGCGTAGAACCGGGACAGGGAAACTATGGCTACACCTTC. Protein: CSVEPGQGNYGYTF.

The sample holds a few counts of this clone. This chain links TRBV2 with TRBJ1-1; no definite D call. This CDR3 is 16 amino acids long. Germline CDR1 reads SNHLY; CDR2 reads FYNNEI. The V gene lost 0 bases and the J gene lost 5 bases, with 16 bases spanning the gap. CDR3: CASSEAGRVGRTEAFF. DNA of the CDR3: TGTGCCAGCAGTGAAGCTGGTAGGGTGGGAAGAACTGAAGCTTTCTTT.

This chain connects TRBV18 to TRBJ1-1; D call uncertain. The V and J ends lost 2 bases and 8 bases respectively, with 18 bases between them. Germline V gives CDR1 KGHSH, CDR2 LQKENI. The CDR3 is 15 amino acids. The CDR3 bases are TGTGCCAGCTCACCAATCGGCGGAGGGCTTGGGGAAGCTTTCTTT. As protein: CASSPIGGGLGEAFF.

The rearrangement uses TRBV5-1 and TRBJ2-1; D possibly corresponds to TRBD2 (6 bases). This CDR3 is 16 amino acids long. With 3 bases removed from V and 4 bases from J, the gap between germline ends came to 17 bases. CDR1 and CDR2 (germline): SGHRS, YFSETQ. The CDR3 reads CASSSLPGLAYNEQFF. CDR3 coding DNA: TGCGCCAGCAGCTCCCTCCCGGGACTTGCATACAATGAGCAGTTCTTC.

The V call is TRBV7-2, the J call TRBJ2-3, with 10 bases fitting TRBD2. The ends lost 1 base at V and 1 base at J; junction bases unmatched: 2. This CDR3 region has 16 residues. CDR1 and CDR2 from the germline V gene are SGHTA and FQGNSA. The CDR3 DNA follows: TGTGCCAGCAGCTTAGTGGGGACTAGCGGCACAGATACGCAGTATTTT. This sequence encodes CASSLVGTSGTDTQYF. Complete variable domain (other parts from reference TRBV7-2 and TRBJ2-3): GAGVSQSPSNKVTEKGKDVELRCDPISGHTALYWYRQSLGQGLEFLIYFQGNSAPDKSGLPSDRFSAERTGGSVSTLTIQRTQQEDSAVYLCASSLVGTSGTDTQYFGPGTRLTVL.

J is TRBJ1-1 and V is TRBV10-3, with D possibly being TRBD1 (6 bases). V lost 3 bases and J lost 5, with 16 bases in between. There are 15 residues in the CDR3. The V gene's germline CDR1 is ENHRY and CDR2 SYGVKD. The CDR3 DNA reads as TGTGCCATCAGTGACCCCACACAGGGAGGGACTGAAGCTTTCTTT. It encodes CAISDPTQGGTEAFF.

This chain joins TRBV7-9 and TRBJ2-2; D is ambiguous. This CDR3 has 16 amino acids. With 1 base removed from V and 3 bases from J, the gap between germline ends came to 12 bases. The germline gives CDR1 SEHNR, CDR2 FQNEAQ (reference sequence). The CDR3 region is CASSLVSLGDTGELFF. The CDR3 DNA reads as TGTGCCAGCAGCTTAGTCAGCCTTGGGGACACCGGGGAGCTGTTTTTT.

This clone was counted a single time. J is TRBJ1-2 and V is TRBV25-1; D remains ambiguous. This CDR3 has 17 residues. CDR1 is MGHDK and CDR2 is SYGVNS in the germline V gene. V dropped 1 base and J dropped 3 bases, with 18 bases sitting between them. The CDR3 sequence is CASSECHTCAVDYGYTF. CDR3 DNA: TGTGCCAGCAGTGAATGCCACACTTGCGCTGTTGACTATGGCTACACCTTC.

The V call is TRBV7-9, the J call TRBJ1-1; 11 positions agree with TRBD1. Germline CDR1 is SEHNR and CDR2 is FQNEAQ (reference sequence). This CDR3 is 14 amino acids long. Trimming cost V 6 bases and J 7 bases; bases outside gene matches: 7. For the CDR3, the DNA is TGTGCCAGCAGGGAGGACAGGGGGCAACGTGAAGCTTTCTTT. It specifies CASREDRGQREAFF.

CDR3 sequence reads: CASSLAGESTIYF. Written as DNA, the CDR3 is TGCGCCAGCAGCCTTGCCGGGGAGAGCACCATATATTTT. The chain recombines TRBV5-1 with TRBJ1-3; no definite D call. In germline, CDR1 is SGHRS, CDR2 YFSETQ. The CDR3 extends over 13 amino acids. The ends were cut back, 4 bases at V and 9 bases at J, with 14 bases in the middle.

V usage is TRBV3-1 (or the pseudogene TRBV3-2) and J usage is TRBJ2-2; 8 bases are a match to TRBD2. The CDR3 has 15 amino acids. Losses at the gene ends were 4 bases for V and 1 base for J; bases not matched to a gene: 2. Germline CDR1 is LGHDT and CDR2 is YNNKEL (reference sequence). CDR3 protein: CASSRAGVNTGELFF. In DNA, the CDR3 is TGTGCCAGCAGCCGAGCGGGGGTGAACACCGGGGAGCTGTTTTTT.

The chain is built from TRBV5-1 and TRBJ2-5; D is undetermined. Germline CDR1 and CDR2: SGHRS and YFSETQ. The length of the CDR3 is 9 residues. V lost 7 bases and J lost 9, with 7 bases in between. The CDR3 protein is CASREAQYF. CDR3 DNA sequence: TGCGCCAGCCGCGAGGCCCAGTACTTC. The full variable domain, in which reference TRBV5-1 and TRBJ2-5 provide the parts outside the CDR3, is KAGVTQTPRYLIKTRGQQVTLSCSPISGHRSVSWYQQTPGQGLQFLFEYFSETQRNKGNFPGRFSGRQFSNSRSEMNVSTLELGDSALYLCASREAQYFGPGTRLLVL.

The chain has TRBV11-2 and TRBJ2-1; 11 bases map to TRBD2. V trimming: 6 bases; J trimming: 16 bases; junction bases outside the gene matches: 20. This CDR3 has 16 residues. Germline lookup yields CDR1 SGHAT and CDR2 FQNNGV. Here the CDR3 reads CASSRDSGGAGIPPFF. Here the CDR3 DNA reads TGTGCCAGCAGTCGGGATAGCGGGGGGGCCGGGATTCCCCCTTTCTTC.

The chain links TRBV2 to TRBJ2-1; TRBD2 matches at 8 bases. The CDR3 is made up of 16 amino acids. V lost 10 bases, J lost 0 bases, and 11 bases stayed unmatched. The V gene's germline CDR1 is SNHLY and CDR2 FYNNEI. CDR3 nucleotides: TGTGCCAACGATGGACGGGGGGGAAGCTCCTACAATGAGCAGTTCTTC. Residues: CANDGRGGSSYNEQFF.

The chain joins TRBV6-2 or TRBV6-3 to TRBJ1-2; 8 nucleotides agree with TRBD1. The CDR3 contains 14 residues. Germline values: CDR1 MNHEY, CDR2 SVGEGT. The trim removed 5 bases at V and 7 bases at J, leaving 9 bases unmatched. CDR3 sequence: CASSPGQGRGGYTF. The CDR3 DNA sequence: TGTGCCAGCAGTCCAGGACAGGGTCGGGGTGGCTACACCTTC.